The 21 T cell receptor beta chains below all came from one sample that was sequenced in a study of cytomegalovirus exposure and HLA in healthy donors. Both 60 Vbeta primers and 13 Jbeta primers went into the PCR. The repertoire was sequenced with immunoSEQ multiplex PCR; TCRdb's copy has only in-frame clones and lacks some. The sample holds a few hundred thousand clones, 80% to 85% seen once. The material sequenced was PBMCs. These receptors originate from a woman aged 55-70 years in good health and CMV-seropositive.

This clone was detected only a few times. This chain connects TRBV6-1 to TRBJ1-1; a possible D gene is TRBD1 (6 bases). The length of the CDR3 is 14 residues. Germline-derived CDR1 and CDR2 are MNHNS and SASEGT. V lost 6 bases, J lost 0 bases, and 11 bases lay in between. CDR3 protein: CASSPGHLNTEAFF. The CDR3 bases are TGTGCCAGCAGCCCGGGACACCTGAACACTGAAGCTTTCTTT.

The rearrangement links TRBV6-5 to TRBJ1-1, with TRBD1 identical over 7 bases. Germline CDR1 reads MNHEY; CDR2 reads SVGAGI. V trimming: 4 bases; J trimming: 3 bases; junction bases outside the gene matches: 8. This CDR3 is 15 amino acids long. The CDR3 is CASSSPGQGDTEAFF. In DNA, the CDR3 is TGTGCCAGCAGTTCCCCGGGGCAGGGGGACACTGAAGCTTTCTTT.

The chain has TRBV9 and TRBJ2-1; 7 bases are shared with TRBD2. Germline values: CDR1 SGDLS, CDR2 YYNGEE. The CDR3 has 15 amino acids. V lost 3 bases, J lost 0 bases, and 3 bases stayed unmatched. This CDR3 is CASSAAGASYNEQFF. In DNA form, the CDR3 reads TGTGCCAGCAGCGCCGCGGGAGCCTCCTACAATGAGCAGTTCTTC.

The chain joins TRBV7-3 to TRBJ1-1; D gene uncertain. Trimming left V 5 bases short and J 4 bases short, with 11 bases between. Germline CDR1 reads SGHTA; CDR2 reads FQGTGA. The CDR3 contains 13 residues. CDR3 residues: CASSPGSGTEAFF. Here the CDR3 DNA reads TGTGCCAGCAGCCCTGGTTCGGGCACTGAAGCTTTCTTT.

The V call is TRBV6-5, the J call TRBJ2-7; TRBD2 agrees at 7 bases. CDR3 length equals 14 residues. The V segment lost 10 bases and the J segment 5 bases; nucleotides outside the gene matches: 14. Germline V CDR1 and CDR2: MNHEY, SVGAGI. As DNA, the CDR3 is TGTGCCACCCAAATCAGGCGGGGGTTCGACGAGCAGTACTTC. Its translation: CATQIRRGFDEQYF.

The V and J genes are TRBV10-3 and TRBJ2-1; D is perhaps TRBD2 (6 bases). The CDR3 loop spans 13 amino acids. Germline V gene sequence: CDR1 ENHRY, CDR2 SYGVKD. V was shortened by 9 bases and J by 0 bases, with 9 bases between the two germline ends. CDR3: CAIGGPSYNEQFF. CDR3 DNA: TGTGCCATAGGAGGGCCCTCCTACAATGAGCAGTTCTTC.

The chain's CDR3 is CASSTILQGAGGEQYF. The CDR3 DNA is TGTGCCAGCAGCACAATCTTACAGGGGGCAGGGGGCGAGCAGTACTTC. V and J are TRBV11-2 and TRBJ2-7; 9 nucleotides align to TRBD1. This CDR3 comprises 16 residues. V was clipped by 5 bases and J by 6 bases; unmatched bases: 14. CDR1 and CDR2 (germline): SGHAT, FQNNGV.

DNA of the CDR3: TGTGCCAGCAGTTCCCCGGGACAGTATCCCTACGAGCAGTACTTC. This sequence encodes CASSSPGQYPYEQYF. The rearrangement joins TRBV27 to TRBJ2-7; the match to TRBD1 covers 7 bases. From germline, CDR1 is MNHEY and CDR2 SMNVEV (reference sequence). CDR3 length equals 15 residues. With 4 bases clipped from V and 2 bases from J, the junction kept 8 bases outside the gene matches.

The chain couples TRBV30 to TRBJ1-4; no firm D call. This CDR3 contains 15 residues. V was cut by 0 bases and J by 7 bases, with 15 bases left in between. CDR1 is GTSNPN and CDR2 is SVGIG in the germline V gene (reference sequence). CDR3 protein: CAWSVRLGGGEKLFF. The CDR3 region has the DNA TGTGCCTGGAGTGTACGTCTGGGAGGAGGTGAAAAACTGTTTTTT.

The J gene is TRBJ2-7, the V gene TRBV10-1, with 8 bases lining up with TRBD2. The CDR3 sequence is 16 residues long. Germline trimming cut 9 bases from V and 2 bases from J; bases unmatched to any gene: 15. Germline V gives CDR1 WNHNN, CDR2 SYGVQD (reference sequence). This CDR3 is CARLADIFNPPYEQYF. DNA for the CDR3: TGCGCCAGACTAGCGGACATTTTCAACCCCCCCTACGAGCAGTACTTC.

This chain connects TRBV7-9 to TRBJ2-2; no firm D call. Germline V gene sequence: CDR1 SEHNR, CDR2 FQNEAQ (reference sequence). The CDR3 runs 16 residues. Trimming left V 4 bases short and J 1 base short, with 13 bases between. CDR3 protein: CASSSPPHMNTGELFF. The DNA of the CDR3 is TGTGCCAGCAGCTCCCCCCCGCACATGAACACCGGGGAGCTGTTTTTT.

The V and J genes are TRBV5-1 and TRBJ1-1; no firm D call. Trimming removed 1 base at V and 0 bases at J, with 7 bases between. The CDR3 runs 14 residues. Germline CDR1 and CDR2: SGHRS and YFSETQ. This CDR3 reads CASSLTALNTEAFF. CDR3 nucleotides: TGCGCCAGCAGCTTGACAGCCTTGAACACTGAAGCTTTCTTT.

This chain uses TRBV19 with TRBJ1-1; maybe TRBD1 (6 bases). There are 13 residues in the CDR3. Between the trimmed V and J ends, which lost 4 bases and 4 bases, there was a span of 10 bases. Germline CDR1 and CDR2: LNHDA and SQIVND (reference sequence). The CDR3 protein is CASSRQGITEAFF. The CDR3 DNA reads as TGTGCCAGTAGTAGGCAGGGGATCACTGAAGCTTTCTTT.

V usage is TRBV7-3 and J usage is TRBJ2-1; 9 nucleotides align to TRBD2. Per the germline V gene, CDR1 is SGHTA and CDR2 is FQGTGA. V lost 0 bases, J lost 5 bases, and 5 bases stayed unmatched. The CDR3 has 16 amino acids. The CDR3 here is CASSLTGTSRNNEQFF. The CDR3 DNA sequence: TGTGCCAGCAGCTTAACTGGGACTAGCAGAAACAATGAGCAGTTCTTC.

The gene calls are TRBV9 and TRBJ1-5, with D perhaps matching TRBD1 (5 bases). V lost 0 bases and J 7 bases, leaving 11 bases between the germline ends. The CDR3 has 14 residues. Germline V gene sequence: CDR1 SGDLS, CDR2 YYNGEE. CDR3 sequence: CASSVDGSGQPQHF. The CDR3 DNA reads as TGTGCCAGCAGCGTAGACGGGTCAGGGCAGCCCCAGCATTTT.

The chain links TRBV5-1 to TRBJ2-7; TRBD2 matches at 10 bases. From germline, CDR1 is SGHRS and CDR2 YFSETQ. The CDR3 has 15 residues. Trimming removed 0 bases from V and 2 bases from J; junction bases left unmatched: 2. CDR3 protein: CASSLVLAGTYEQYF. The CDR3 nucleotides are TGCGCCAGCAGCTTGGTACTAGCGGGGACCTACGAGCAGTACTTC.

This clone was found once. This rearrangement joins TRBV7-8 to TRBJ2-7; 9 nucleotides agree with TRBD1. This CDR3 has 13 amino acids. Germline V gene data show CDR1 as SGHVS and CDR2 as FQNEAQ. J lost 11 bases, V lost 5 bases, and 10 bases had no gene match. The CDR3 region is CASSAGTGRGKYF. The CDR3 DNA reads as TGTGCCAGCAGCGCGGGGACAGGGAGAGGGAAGTACTTC.

V usage is TRBV11-2 and J usage is TRBJ1-5; weak D call: TRBD1 (5 bases). V lost 5 bases, J lost 2 bases, and 13 bases lay in between. This CDR3 is built from 15 residues. Germline CDR1 reads SGHAT; CDR2 reads FQNNGV. This CDR3 is CASSASGGGNQPQHF. The DNA of the CDR3 is TGTGCCAGCAGCGCAAGCGGGGGTGGCAATCAGCCCCAGCATTTT.

CDR3 bases: TGCGCCAGCAGGGTGAGTAGCGGGAGTAATGAGCAGTTCTTC. This encodes CASRVSSGSNEQFF. The V gene is TRBV5-1, the J gene TRBJ2-1, with TRBD2 matching 9 bases. CDR3 length: 14 residues. CDR1 SGHRS and CDR2 YFSETQ come from the germline V gene. V shed 5 bases, J shed 7 bases, and the junction held 7 bases outside the gene matches. Complete variable domain (other parts from reference TRBV5-1 and TRBJ2-1): KAGVTQTPRYLIKTRGQQVTLSCSPISGHRSVSWYQQTPGQGLQFLFEYFSETQRNKGNFPGRFSGRQFSNSRSEMNVSTLELGDSALYLCASRVSSGSNEQFFGPGTRLTVL.

The chain has TRBV9 and TRBJ2-2; D not certain. CDR1 SGDLS and CDR2 YYNGEE come from the germline V gene. This CDR3 is built from 15 residues. The ends were cut back, 2 bases at V and 2 bases at J, with 10 bases in the middle. The DNA for the CDR3 is TGTGCCAGCAGCGTTGCAGGCTATAACACCGGGGAGCTGTTTTTT. Amino acids: CASSVAGYNTGELFF.

V and J are TRBV5-1 and TRBJ2-1, with D uncertain. Germline-derived CDR1 and CDR2 are SGHRS and YFSETQ. The V end was cut by 1 base, the J end by 7 bases, with 9 bases between. CDR3 size: 13 residues. The CDR3 region is CASSLPSTNEQFF. The CDR3 DNA reads TGCGCCAGCAGCTTGCCATCGACAAATGAGCAGTTCTTC.